This is a list of T cell receptor beta chains from one sample in a study of graft-versus-host responses after intestinal transplantation. Assay used: immunoSEQ multiplex PCR; TCRdb lists only in-frame clones, some missing. Of around 40,000 clones listed, approximately 94% are singletons. These receptors' antigens are unknown. The specimen comprised unstimulated CD4+ T cells sorted from spleen or lymph node cells, sampled before transplant. These receptors were obtained from a human donor who was the organ donor for an intestinal transplant. CDR3s include the opening cysteine and the closing phenylalanine or tryptophan. The D gene is left open where the match is weak. Where a row states a size, it is once, few, many or the class of an expanded clone; other rows omit it.

v_call: TRBV11-3; j_call: TRBJ2-7; cdr3_length: 13; d_call: -; clone_size: -; cdr3_aa: CASSPQISYEQYF; cdr3_nt: TGTGCCAGCAGCCCTCAGATCTCCTACGAGCAGTACTTC
v_call: TRBV6-5; j_call: TRBJ1-5; cdr3_length: 14; d_call: -; clone_size: -; cdr3_aa: CASSYRYSNQPQHF; cdr3_nt: TGTGCCAGCAGTTACAGGTATAGCAATCAGCCCCAGCATTTT
v_call: TRBV18; j_call: TRBJ2-2; cdr3_length: 15; d_call: -; clone_size: -; cdr3_aa: CASSPWASNTGELFF; cdr3_nt: TGTGCCAGCTCACCATGGGCCAGCAACACCGGGGAGCTGTTTTTT
v_call: TRBV7-2; j_call: TRBJ1-5; cdr3_length: 15; d_call: TRBD1; clone_size: -; cdr3_aa: CASSPRTGPNQPQHF; cdr3_nt: TGTGCCAGCAGCCCGCGGACAGGTCCCAATCAGCCCCAGCATTTT
v_call: TRBV5-4; j_call: TRBJ1-6; cdr3_length: 12; d_call: -; clone_size: once; cdr3_aa: CASSLDESPLHF; cdr3_nt: TGTGCCAGCAGCCTCGACGAATCACCCCTCCACTTT
v_call: TRBV7-9; j_call: TRBJ1-4; cdr3_length: 14; d_call: -; clone_size: -; cdr3_aa: CASSLGATNEKLFF; cdr3_nt: TGTGCCAGCAGCTTGGGGGCAACTAATGAAAAACTGTTTTTT
v_call: TRBV14; j_call: TRBJ1-4; cdr3_length: 16; d_call: -; clone_size: few; cdr3_aa: CASSQDGTISNEKLFF; cdr3_nt: TGTGCCAGCAGCCAAGATGGGACGATCTCTAATGAAAAACTGTTTTTT
v_call: TRBV30; j_call: TRBJ2-7; cdr3_length: 13; d_call: TRBD1; clone_size: -; cdr3_aa: CAWGTGGSYEQYF; cdr3_nt: TGTGCCTGGGGGACAGGGGGATCCTACGAGCAGTACTTC
v_call: TRBV5-4; j_call: TRBJ2-7; cdr3_length: 15; d_call: TRBD2; clone_size: once; cdr3_aa: CASSLAGKTSYEQYF; cdr3_nt: TGTGCCAGCAGCTTAGCGGGGAAAACCTCCTACGAGCAGTACTTC
v_call: TRBV9; j_call: TRBJ2-3; cdr3_length: 16; d_call: -; clone_size: -; cdr3_aa: CASSVVWGGRADTQYF; cdr3_nt: TGTGCCAGCAGCGTAGTGTGGGGGGGCCGCGCAGATACGCAGTATTTT
v_call: TRBV5-4; j_call: TRBJ2-3; cdr3_length: 16; d_call: TRBD1; clone_size: -; cdr3_aa: CASSLATGKSTDTQYF; cdr3_nt: TGTGCCAGCAGCTTGGCGACAGGGAAGAGCACAGATACGCAGTATTTT
v_call: TRBV4-3; j_call: TRBJ1-1; cdr3_length: 15; d_call: -; clone_size: -; cdr3_aa: CASSIGGYRDTEAFF; cdr3_nt: TGCGCCAGCAGCATAGGGGGATACAGGGACACTGAAGCTTTCTTT
v_call: TRBV2; j_call: TRBJ2-1; cdr3_length: 13; d_call: -; clone_size: -; cdr3_aa: CASSVYGGGEQFF; cdr3_nt: TGTGCCAGCAGTGTTTATGGCGGGGGCGAGCAGTTCTTC
v_call: TRBV7-2; j_call: TRBJ1-2; cdr3_length: 14; d_call: TRBD1; clone_size: -; cdr3_aa: CASSLAQGAYGYTF; cdr3_nt: TGTGCCAGCAGCTTAGCGCAGGGGGCATATGGCTACACCTTC
v_call: TRBV11-2; j_call: TRBJ1-6; cdr3_length: 14; d_call: TRBD1; clone_size: -; cdr3_aa: CASSVTGGLSPLHF; cdr3_nt: TGTGCCAGCAGCGTAACAGGGGGCCTTTCACCCCTCCACTTT
v_call: TRBV6-1; j_call: TRBJ1-4; cdr3_length: 15; d_call: TRBD1; clone_size: -; cdr3_aa: CASRKTGGVREKLFF; cdr3_nt: TGTGCCAGCAGAAAGACAGGGGGCGTTAGGGAAAAACTGTTTTTT
v_call: TRBV14; j_call: TRBJ1-3; cdr3_length: 14; d_call: -; clone_size: -; cdr3_aa: CASSQGGAGNTIYF; cdr3_nt: TGTGCCAGCAGCCAAGGAGGGGCTGGAAACACCATATATTTT
v_call: TRBV30; j_call: TRBJ2-3; cdr3_length: 10; d_call: -; clone_size: -; cdr3_aa: CAWSGDTQYF; cdr3_nt: TGTGCCTGGAGTGGGGATACGCAGTATTTT
v_call: TRBV20-1; j_call: TRBJ2-7; cdr3_length: 11; d_call: -; clone_size: -; cdr3_aa: CSANHRREQYF; cdr3_nt: TGCAGTGCCAACCACCGGAGGGAGCAGTACTTC
v_call: TRBV25-1; j_call: TRBJ2-5; cdr3_length: 14; d_call: TRBD1; clone_size: -; cdr3_aa: CATRTGTHQETQYF; cdr3_nt: TGTGCCACCCGGACAGGAACCCACCAAGAGACCCAGTACTTC
v_call: TRBV29-1; j_call: TRBJ2-7; cdr3_length: 13; d_call: -; clone_size: -; cdr3_aa: CSVRGRLTYEQYF; cdr3_nt: TGCAGCGTTCGAGGGCGCCTGACCTACGAGCAGTACTTC
v_call: TRBV5-1; j_call: TRBJ2-1; cdr3_length: 18; d_call: TRBD1; clone_size: -; cdr3_aa: CASSLGTGGFSSYNEQFF; cdr3_nt: TGCGCCAGCAGCTTGGGGACAGGGGGCTTCAGCTCCTACAATGAGCAGTTCTTC
v_call: TRBV5-1; j_call: TRBJ1-1; cdr3_length: 12; d_call: -; clone_size: -; cdr3_aa: CASSLVETEAFF; cdr3_nt: TGCGCCAGCAGCTTGGTTGAGACTGAAGCTTTCTTT
v_call: TRBV5-5; j_call: TRBJ1-2; cdr3_length: 13; d_call: -; clone_size: -; cdr3_aa: CASSLGQNYGYTF; cdr3_nt: TGTGCCAGCAGCTTGGGGCAGAACTATGGCTACACCTTC
v_call: TRBV5-4; j_call: TRBJ1-2; cdr3_length: 15; d_call: -; clone_size: once; cdr3_aa: CASSQFRAGSEGYTF; cdr3_nt: TGTGCCAGCAGCCAATTTCGGGCAGGGTCGGAAGGCTACACCTTC
v_call: TRBV12-5; j_call: TRBJ1-2; cdr3_length: 16; d_call: TRBD1; clone_size: -; cdr3_aa: CASGLAGPDRGYGYTF; cdr3_nt: TGTGCTAGTGGTTTGGCAGGCCCGGACAGGGGCTATGGCTACACCTTC
v_call: TRBV6-5; j_call: TRBJ1-4; cdr3_length: 16; d_call: TRBD1; clone_size: once; cdr3_aa: CASSSAGQGNGEKLFF; cdr3_nt: TGTGCCAGCAGTTCCGCGGGACAGGGTAATGGGGAAAAACTGTTTTTT
v_call: TRBV28; j_call: TRBJ2-3; cdr3_length: 15; d_call: TRBD2; clone_size: -; cdr3_aa: CASSLSGGVSDTQYF; cdr3_nt: TGTGCCAGCAGCCTTAGCGGGGGGGTCTCAGATACGCAGTATTTT
v_call: TRBV19; j_call: TRBJ2-7; cdr3_length: 13; d_call: -; clone_size: once; cdr3_aa: CASSMGGPYEQYF; cdr3_nt: TGTGCCAGTAGTATGGGGGGCCCCTACGAGCAGTACTTC
v_call: TRBV10-3; j_call: TRBJ2-4; cdr3_length: 11; d_call: -; clone_size: -; cdr3_aa: CAISDLGIQYF; cdr3_nt: TGTGCCATCAGTGATTTGGGAATTCAGTACTTC
v_call: TRBV7-6; j_call: TRBJ2-5; cdr3_length: 17; d_call: -; clone_size: -; cdr3_aa: CASSLGRGLTYKETQYF; cdr3_nt: TGTGCCAGCAGCTTAGGGCGGGGACTCACATATAAAGAGACCCAGTACTTC
v_call: TRBV30; j_call: TRBJ1-1; cdr3_length: 16; d_call: -; clone_size: -; cdr3_aa: CAWSVPGGRMNTEAFF; cdr3_nt: TGTGCCTGGAGTGTACCCGGGGGTAGAATGAACACTGAAGCTTTCTTT
v_call: TRBV30; j_call: TRBJ1-2; cdr3_length: 12; d_call: -; clone_size: -; cdr3_aa: CAWSVLGRGYTF; cdr3_nt: TGTGCCTGGAGTGTACTGGGTAGGGGCTACACCTTC